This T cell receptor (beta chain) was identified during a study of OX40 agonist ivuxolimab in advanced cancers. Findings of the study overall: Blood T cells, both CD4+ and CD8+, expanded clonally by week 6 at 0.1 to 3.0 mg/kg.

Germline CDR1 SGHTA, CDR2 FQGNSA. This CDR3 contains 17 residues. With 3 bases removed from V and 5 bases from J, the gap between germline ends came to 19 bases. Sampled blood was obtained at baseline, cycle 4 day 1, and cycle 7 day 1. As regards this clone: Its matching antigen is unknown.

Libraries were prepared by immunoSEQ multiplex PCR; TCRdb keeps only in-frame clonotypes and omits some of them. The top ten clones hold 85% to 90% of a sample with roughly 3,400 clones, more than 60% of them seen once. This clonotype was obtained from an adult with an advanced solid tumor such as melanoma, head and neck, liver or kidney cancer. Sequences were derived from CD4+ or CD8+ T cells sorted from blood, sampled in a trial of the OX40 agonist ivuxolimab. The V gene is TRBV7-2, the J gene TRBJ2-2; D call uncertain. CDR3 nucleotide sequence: TGTGCCAGCAGCTTGATTGCCGCCCGAGCTCCGACCGGGGAGCTGTTTTTT. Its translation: CASSLIAARAPTGELFF. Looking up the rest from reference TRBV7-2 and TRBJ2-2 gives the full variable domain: GAGVSQSPSNKVTEKGKDVELRCDPISGHTALYWYRQSLGQGLEFLIYFQGNSAPDKSGLPSDRFSAERTGGSVSTLTIQRTQQEDSAVYLCASSLIAARAPTGELFFGEGSRLTVL.